The TCR beta chain under discussion was sequenced for a study of cytomegalovirus exposure and HLA in healthy donors. TCRdb keeps only in-frame clones here, not all; method: immunoSEQ multiplex PCR. The sample has about 110,000 clones, approximately 96% seen once. This CDR3 has 15 residues. Trimming shortened V by 2 bases and J by 0 bases, and 8 bases separated the two germline ends. CDR1 is MNHEY, CDR2 SVGAGI, per germline. The donors were part of the validation cohort of 120 subjects. That cohort was separate from the first cohort, which comprised about 670 subjects. Findings and caveats of the study: In vitro data verified a few CMV-associated chains as specific for CMV antigens. Researchers catalogued roughly 170 TCR beta chains as cytomegalovirus-associated. A classifier reportedly called cytomegalovirus status with high sensitivity and specificity.

Notes on this clone: The antigen is unknown.

This sequence originates from a woman aged 18-35 years in good health and CMV-seronegative. The chain uses TRBV6-5 and TRBJ1-3; the D gene is possibly TRBD1 (6 bases). Sequences were obtained from PBMCs. The CDR3 nucleotides are TGTGCCAGCAGTTACGGACAGCCCTCTGGAAACACCATATATTTT. This encodes CASSYGQPSGNTIYF.